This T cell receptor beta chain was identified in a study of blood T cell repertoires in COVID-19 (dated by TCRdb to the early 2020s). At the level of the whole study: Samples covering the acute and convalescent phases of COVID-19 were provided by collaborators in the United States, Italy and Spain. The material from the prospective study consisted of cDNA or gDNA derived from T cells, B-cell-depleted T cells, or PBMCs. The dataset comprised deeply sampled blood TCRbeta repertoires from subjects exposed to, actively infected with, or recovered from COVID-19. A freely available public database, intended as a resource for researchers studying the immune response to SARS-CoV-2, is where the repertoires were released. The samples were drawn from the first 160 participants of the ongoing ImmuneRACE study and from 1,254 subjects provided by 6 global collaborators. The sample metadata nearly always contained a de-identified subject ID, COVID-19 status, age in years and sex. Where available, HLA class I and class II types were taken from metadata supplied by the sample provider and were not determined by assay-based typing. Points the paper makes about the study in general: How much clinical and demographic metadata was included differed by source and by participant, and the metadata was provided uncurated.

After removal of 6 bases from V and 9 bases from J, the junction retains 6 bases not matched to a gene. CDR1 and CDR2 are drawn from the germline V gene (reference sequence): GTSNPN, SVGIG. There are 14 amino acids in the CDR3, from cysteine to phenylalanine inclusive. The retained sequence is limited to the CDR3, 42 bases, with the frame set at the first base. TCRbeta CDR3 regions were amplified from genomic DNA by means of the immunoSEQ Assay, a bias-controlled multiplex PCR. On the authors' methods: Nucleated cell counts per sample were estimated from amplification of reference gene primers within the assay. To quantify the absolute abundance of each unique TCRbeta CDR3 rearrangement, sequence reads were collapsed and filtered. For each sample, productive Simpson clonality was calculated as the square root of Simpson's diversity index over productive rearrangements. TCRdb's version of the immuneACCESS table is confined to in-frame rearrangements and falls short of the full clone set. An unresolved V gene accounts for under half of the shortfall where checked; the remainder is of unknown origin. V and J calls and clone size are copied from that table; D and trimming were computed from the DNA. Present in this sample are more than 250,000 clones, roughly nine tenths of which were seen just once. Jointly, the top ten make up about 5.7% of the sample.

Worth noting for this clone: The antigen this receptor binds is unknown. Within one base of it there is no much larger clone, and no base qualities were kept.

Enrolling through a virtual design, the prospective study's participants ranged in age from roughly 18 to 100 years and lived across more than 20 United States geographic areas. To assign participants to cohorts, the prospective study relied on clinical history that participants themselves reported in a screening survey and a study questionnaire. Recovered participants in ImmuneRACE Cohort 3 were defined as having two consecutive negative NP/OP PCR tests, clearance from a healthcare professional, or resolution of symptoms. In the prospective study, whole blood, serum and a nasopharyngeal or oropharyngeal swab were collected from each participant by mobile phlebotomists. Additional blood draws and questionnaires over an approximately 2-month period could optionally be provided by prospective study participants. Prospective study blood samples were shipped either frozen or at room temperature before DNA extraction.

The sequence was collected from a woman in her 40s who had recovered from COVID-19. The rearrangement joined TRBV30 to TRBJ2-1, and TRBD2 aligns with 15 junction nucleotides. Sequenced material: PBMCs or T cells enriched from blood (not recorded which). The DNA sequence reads TGTGCCTGTAGGACTAGCGGGAGGGCGACTGAGCAGTTCTTC. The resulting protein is CACRTSGRATEQFF. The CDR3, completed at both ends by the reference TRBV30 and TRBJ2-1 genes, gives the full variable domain SQTIHQWPATLVQPVGSPLSLECTVEGTSNPNLYWYRQAAGRGLQLLFYSVGIGQISSEVPQNLSASRPQDRQFILSSKKLLLSDSGFYLCACRTSGRATEQFFGPGTRLTVL.